This T cell receptor beta chain appears in the sequencing data of a study of cytomegalovirus exposure and HLA in healthy donors. General study points: Presence/absence results assume similar sequencing depth per donor, which may not hold. Cytomegalovirus-associated TCR beta chains were listed, numbering over 150. It was only CMV serostatus that was available as immune exposure information.

In the case of this clone: What it recognizes is unknown.

A multiplex PCR was run with 60 Vbeta primers and 13 Jbeta primers. Methods used by the authors: It was a later analysis that counted roughly 80 million unique TCR beta chains, of which roughly 10 million were shared. Clones were read by immunoSEQ multiplex PCR, and TCRdb kept only the in-frame ones, dropping some. Clone size and V and J calls were adopted from that table, with D and trimming inferred from the DNA. Of approximately 160,000 clones in the sample, around 86% are singletons; the top ten hold around 4.1%. J gave up 4 bases and V 0 bases, and 7 bases lay outside the gene matches. The CDR3 has 16 residues. Germline V gene lookup returns CDR1 MNHEY and CDR2 SVGAGI.

The clonotype was recovered from a man aged 45-65 years in good health and CMV-seropositive. The rearrangement uses TRBV6-5 and TRBJ2-7, with TRBD2 matching 9 bases. The sequenced sample consisted of PBMCs. The CDR3 sequence is CASSYSGREGGYEQYF. The CDR3 DNA follows: TGTGCCAGCAGTTACTCGGGGCGGGAGGGCGGGTACGAGCAGTACTTC.